One TCR beta chain is described in this entry. The CDR3 is 15 residues long. The germline CDR1 and CDR2 sequences are SQVTM and ANQGSEA. In preparing the TRB cDNA libraries, 5' RACE with UMI labels was used. TCRdb re-called the 5' RACE reads and gives one entry per CDR3 protein, without DNA. In total, the table holds some 50,000 distinct CDR3 sequences. The sample comes from a study of CXCR3-negative and CXCR3-positive naive CD8 T cells. The TCR originated in a human donor in good health. Some clones in this sample may be carry-over from other donors' samples. The sample was naive CXCR3- CD8+ T cells from blood. Sample subset: CD45RO-CCR7+CD27+CD95- naive CD8+ T cells lacking CXCR3 (TNR3-). This chain uses TRBV29-1 with TRBJ1-1; TCRdb outputs TRBD1, but without DNA this stays unchecked. This chain's CDR3 is CSVVPPSGTDTEAFF. Looking up the rest from reference TRBV29-1 and TRBJ1-1 gives the full variable domain: SAVISQKPSRDICQRGTSLTIQCQVDSQVTMMFWYRQQPGQSLTLIATANQGSEATYESGFVIDKFPISRPNLTFSTLTVSNMSPEDSSIYLCSVVPPSGTDTEAFFGQGTRLTVV.